This TCR beta chain was retrieved from a study of cytomegalovirus exposure and HLA in healthy donors (dated by TCRdb to 2016 to 2017). Turning to the overall study: An earlier analysis of about 530 of the donors reported over 250 Gb of sequence data and approximately 120 million unique TCR beta sequences obtained from about 179 million T cells. Of the 300 to 400 genotyped donors, 81% fell in the genetic ancestry cluster associated with self-reported Caucasian donors. Alongside the repertoire data, information on donor age, sex, ethnicity and CMV serostatus was compiled. Among roughly 400 genotyped donors of the cohort, an average of roughly 240,000 unique TCR beta nucleotide sequences were sequenced per donor, roughly a sixth of them non-productive. All discovery cohort repertoires had been generated using a single sequencing platform. The study used immunosequencing to profile the T cell repertoires of under 700 subjects and linked those repertoires to cytomegalovirus serostatus. The number of donors typed differed by locus, with roughly 620-640 for A, B, C, DRB1 and DQB1, around 520 for DQA1, some 570 for DPA1, and some 440 for DPB1. Roughly 5 DR-DQ haplotypes were treated as single units for association and clustering because of strong linkage in the cohort. An earlier analysis of 587 of the donors applied high-throughput TCR beta sequencing to assess whether each TCR beta V gene segment acted as functional or pseudogenic. In a later analysis, previously published TCR beta repertoires from hundreds of donors were re-analyzed and high-resolution HLA genotyping was added so that TCR occurrence patterns could be studied. HLA typing covered class I and class II loci at four-digit resolution. The study combined high-throughput TCR immunosequencing, statistical association of individual TCRs with disease status, and machine learning to predict cytomegalovirus infection status. In the later analysis, no new phenotypic data were used to find candidate immune exposures; instead, reliance was placed on TCR beta sequences and their occurrence across donors. Besides the first cohort of 666 subjects, a separate validation cohort made up of roughly 130 different subjects was used. An early release covering roughly 600 HLA-typed donors comprised 250 to 350 gigabases of sequencing data and about 90 million unique TCR sequences. Genome-wide SNP genotypes for about 60% of the roughly 670 donors were used in a later genetic analysis, which treated that subset as a discovery cohort. The study was designed to test whether signatures of past pathogen exposure could be identified by cataloging public T cell receptors.

The library was made by the immunoSEQ multiplex PCR assay. The multiplex PCR relied on a mix of 60 forward primers for TCR Vbeta segments and 13 reverse primers for TCR Jbeta segments. The CDR3 region of rearranged TCR beta genes was amplified from genomic DNA by a multiplex PCR assay. Amplified TCR beta libraries were sequenced as 87-base-pair reads on the Illumina HiSeq System. The original methods were these. Across the 600 to 700 repertoires, a later analysis counted tens of millions of unique TCR beta chains, some 11 million of which were shared by at least two donors. A nearest-neighbor algorithm error-corrected the raw reads and collapsed the reads into unique sequences, merging closely related sequences to remove PCR and sequencing errors. To assign V, D and J gene segments, CDR3 sequences were aligned to IMGT reference sequences. For a sequence to be retained, a match of at least six nucleotides to both a V gene segment and a J gene segment was required. A rearrangement counted as productive if the CDR3 had no stop codons and remained in frame with V and J, and every other rearrangement counted as non-productive. Following IMGT convention, CDR3 was defined as the stretch from the second conserved V-encoded cysteine to the conserved J-encoded phenylalanine. The earlier analysis of about 620 of the donors excluded sequences that lacked an unambiguous match to a single V gene segment. In an earlier analysis of about 590 of the donors, a V segment was called functional when productive rearrangements were above 56.7%, and segregating when the standard deviation between donors exceeded 5%. A statistical classification framework was built to diagnose cytomegalovirus status from the catalog of TCR beta chain sequences. A later analysis assigned V and J genes by comparing TCR nucleotide sequences with IMGT/GENE-DB human TR gene sequences. A later analysis assigned CDR3 sequences and most-parsimonious VDJ recombination scenarios with the TCRdist pipeline. In a later analysis, every TCR beta chain was defined by the combination of its CDR3 amino acid sequence and its V-gene family, and reads without a unique V-gene family were dropped. In a later analysis, fewer than 650 highly shared, low-generation-probability nucleotide sequences were removed to address suspected cross-contamination and a sequencing artifact. For each public chain, a later analysis derived a clonal expansion index from normalized ranks of inferred template counts within each repertoire. Generation probabilities in a later analysis came from a VDJ recombination model fitted to out-of-frame rearrangements, and those results were checked against IGoR. In a later analysis, hypergeometric tests were used to score TCR-TCR, TCR-HLA and TCR-CMV co-occurrence, with a repertoire-size bias correction applied to TCR pairs. False discovery rates were estimated in a later analysis by permuting HLA or CMV assignments 20 times. A later analysis grouped co-occurring TCRs with DBSCAN, adding TCRdist sequence similarity when clustering within HLA-allele-positive subsets. Co-occurrence clustering excluded repertoires with fewer than 30,000 or more than 120,000 public chains, plus five with anomalous nucleotide sharing. The clones in this table, taken by TCRdb from immuneACCESS, are in-frame only. Not every clone is retained; where verified, under half of the shortfall comes from an unresolved V gene, and the cause of the rest is unknown. V and J calls and clone size are as listed in that table; D and trimming were resolved from the DNA. This sample is represented by roughly 100,000 clones; around 80% of them were singletons. Around 3.5% of the sample comes from the top ten.

The germline V gene provides CDR1 MNHNS and CDR2 SASEGT. Measured from the cysteine to the phenylalanine, the CDR3 is 15 residues long. Left in the record is the CDR3 DNA by itself, 45 bases read in frame from the first base. V gives up 3 bases and J gives up 5 bases, and the segment between their germline ends measures 16 bases. The cohort was made up of 500 to 850 healthy bone marrow donors. At the time of sampling, all cohort members were nominally healthy, though unrecorded immune exposures were likely present. The donor tested CMV seropositive, placing the donor among the approximately 310 seropositive members of the cohort. Every donor gave a peripheral blood sample, and the peripheral blood mononuclear cells from that sample were used for TCR beta sequencing. Genomic DNA was extracted from the blood cell samples with the Qiagen DNeasy Blood Extraction Kit. A remark on this clone: Its antigen is unknown. Nothing much larger sits one base from this clone, and base qualities are not available.

Results and caveats for the whole study, not just this receptor: At a false discovery rate of 0.05, a later analysis linked under 20,000 TCR beta sequences to specific HLA alleles. When HLA alleles, especially DR and DQ, strongly co-occurred, attributing TCR associations to individual alleles was difficult. For the cohort, immune exposure information was limited to CMV serostatus. A further reported finding was that TCR beta sequences accurately predicted the HLA-A and HLA-B alleles for most subjects in the first cohort. Most CMV-associated TCR beta chains appeared to be HLA-restricted in a later analysis, and the HLA associations seemed to be driven largely by CMV exposure. The 87-base-pair reads could not distinguish some IMGT-functional V segments, including TRBV6-2 and TRBV6-3, so those segments were excluded. In a later analysis, TCR association rates were found to vary across HLA loci, with the most associated TCRs seen for DRB1 alleles and the fewest for HLA-C alleles. In a later analysis, several top co-occurrence clusters were reported to appear linked to parvovirus B19, influenza, CMV and Epstein-Barr virus. In a later genetic analysis, fewer N-insertions in productive TCRs were reported among donors in an Asian-associated ancestry cluster than the approximately 670-donor mean. In vitro tests confirmed that three of the cytomegalovirus-associated TCR beta chains recognize cytomegalovirus antigens. The study gave a list of under 200 TCR beta chains associated with cytomegalovirus. In a later genetic analysis, a missense DCLRE1C variant was associated with V-gene and J-gene trimming of TCR beta chains, and the association was replicated in an independent cohort. In both the original and validation cohorts, the classifier was reported to diagnose cytomegalovirus status with high specificity and sensitivity. In a later analysis, HLA-associated TCR beta chains were found to be more clonally expanded and to have lower generation probabilities than equally common non-associated chains. HLA typing was unavailable for some donors at each locus, so association tests used only the typed subset. While some public TCRs were present in many individuals, most TCR sequences turned up only very rarely across donors. Only TCR beta chains were sequenced in this cohort, and the absence of alpha or paired-chain data limited detectable features. Correlated functional status among segregating V segments might reflect linkage disequilibrium, but an unknown experimental factor could not be ruled out. The presence/absence analyses assumed that sequencing depth was roughly uniform across donors, and that assumption may not be true. A cluster of highly shared sequence variants was judged likely to represent a technical artifact of the sequencing pipeline. It was suggested by the authors that the approach could potentially be generalized to other disease states and immunological phenotypes. In an earlier analysis of 587 of the donors, most TCR beta V segments appeared in productive rearrangements about 90% or about 30% of the time, broadly matching IMGT annotations. Some 16 rarely observed V segments, including chromosome 9 orphons, were excluded from the earlier analysis of 550 to 700 of the donors because counts were too low.

This receptor was identified in a male donor in good health and CMV-seropositive. The V gene is TRBV6-1 and the J gene is TRBJ1-1, with TRBD1 perhaps the D gene, on 5 matching bases. Sample: PBMCs. Here the CDR3 is given as CASSEFFRGGTEAFF. The DNA is as follows: TGTGCCAGCAGTGAGTTTTTTAGGGGCGGAACTGAAGCTTTCTTT.